Below are 3 T cell receptor beta chains sequenced from a single sample in a study of metastatic and nonmetastatic thyroid tumors. MiXCR reprocessed the PCR reads for TCRdb. The sample has around 40,000 clones, more than 25% seen once. Before thyroid surgery, none of the patients had received any treatment. Sequencing was done on a sample of blood. These TCRs come from a female donor with papillary thyroid cancer or a benign thyroid nodule (not recorded which). Some clones in this sample may be carry-over from other donors' samples.

This clone was recorded at least ten times. The V call is TRBV19, the J call TRBJ2-2; 7 bases map to TRBD1. Germline CDR1 LNHDA, CDR2 SQIVND (reference sequence). V dropped 9 bases and J dropped 2; count of bases not matched to a gene: 18. The CDR3 is made up of 18 amino acids. CDR3 bases: TGTGCCAGCACCACCCTAAACCACAGGGGCTCTAACACCGGGGAGCTGTTTTTT. It is translated as CASTTLNHRGSNTGELFF.

For this clone: An end of the junction differs from the germline gene, which may be a read error. The chain employs TRBV18 and TRBJ2-7; D remains unclear. Germline CDR1 KGHSH, CDR2 LQKENI. The CDR3 extends over 15 amino acids. CDR3 nucleotides: TGTGCCAGCTCACCGGCCGAGAGGTCCTCCTCCGAGCAGTACTTC. This codes for CASSPAERSSSEQYF.

This clone has ten or more counts. The V call is TRBV11-2, the J call TRBJ1-5; possibly TRBD1 for D (5 bases). This CDR3 has 13 amino acids. Germline values: CDR1 SGHAT, CDR2 FQNNGV. Trimming took 1 base from V and 10 from J, leaving 11 bases between them. The CDR3 coding sequence is TGTGCCAGCAGCTTAGGGCAGGGCTTCCCCCAGCATTTT. Translated, it gives CASSLGQGFPQHF. Full variable domain (outside the CDR3, taken from reference TRBV11-2 and TRBJ1-5): EAGVAQSPRYKIIEKRQSVAFWCNPISGHATLYWYQQILGQGPKLLIQFQNNGVVDDSQLPKDRFSAERLKGVDSTLKIQPAKLEDSAVYLCASSLGQGFPQHFGDGTRLSIL.